These T cell receptor beta chains were read from a single sample in a study of regulatory T cells in long-lasting Graves disease. Each CDR3 protein is one row after TCRdb ran MiXCR on the multiplex PCR reads. The sample shows a few hundred thousand distinct CDR3 sequences, 13% to 15% of them seen only once. In addition, the sample was reused for a study of T cells in Graves' hyperthyroidism and ophthalmopathy.

Sequenced here: peripheral blood mononuclear cells (PBMCs), sampled at new diagnosis, from a patient treated with antithyroid drugs. The receptors here all came from a woman aged 50 to 60 with Graves disease. Both conserved end residues are part of each CDR3. D genes are given only for firm matches. Some rows mark clone size as missing; the rest say once, few, many or name a class of expanded clone.

d_call	clone_size	j_call	v_call	cdr3_aa	cdr3_nt
.	many	TRBJ2-1	TRBV5-1	CASSSTLDEQFF	TGCGCCAGCAGCTCGACACTGGATGAGCAGTTCTTC
TRBD2	many	TRBJ2-1	TRBV2	CAEGTSGNNEQFF	TGTGCCGAAGGGACTAGCGGGAACAATGAGCAGTTCTTC
.	.	TRBJ2-1	TRBV27	CASSGNTYNEQFF	TGTGCCAGCAGCGGAAATACCTACAATGAGCAGTTCTTC
.	many	TRBJ2-3	TRBV20-1	CSAPAALREERGTDTQYF	TGCAGTGCCCCGGCGGCCCTTCGGGAAGAACGGGGCACAGATACGCAGTATTTT
TRBD2	.	TRBJ2-3	TRBV19	CASSIRGLAGVGDTQYF	TGTGCCAGTAGTATTCGGGGACTAGCGGGAGTGGGGGATACGCAGTATTTT
TRBD1	many	TRBJ1-5	TRBV2	CASSRQGGNQPQHF	TGTGCCAGCAGCCGACAGGGGGGCAATCAGCCCCAGCATTTT
TRBD1	.	TRBJ1-2	TRBV6-2/TRBV6-3	CASSYRQGIGYTF	TGTGCCAGCAGTTACCGACAGGGGATCGGCTACACCTTC
.	many	TRBJ1-3	TRBV30	CAWSGDWTGNTIYF	TGTGCCTGGAGCGGGGACTGGACTGGAAACACCATATATTTT
TRBD2	many	TRBJ2-1	TRBV12-3/TRBV12-4	CASSLAAGGEQFF	TGTGCCAGCAGTTTAGCAGCGGGAGGTGAGCAGTTCTTC
.	.	TRBJ2-7	TRBV6-1	CATGIHEQYF	TGTGCCACAGGGATCCACGAGCAGTACTTC
.	.	TRBJ2-7	TRBV20-1	CSVPGSYEQYF	TGCAGTGTTCCGGGATCCTACGAGCAGTACTTC
.	once	TRBJ2-3	TRBV18	CASSPRTTTDTQYF	TGTGCCAGCTCACCGCGGACGACCACAGATACGCAGTATTTT
TRBD2	many	TRBJ2-7	TRBV29-1	CSVAGRLATGQYF	TGCAGCGTTGCAGGGAGACTAGCGACGGGGCAGTACTTC
TRBD2	many	TRBJ2-5	TRBV27	CASKIGLAGEETQYF	TGTGCCAGCAAGATAGGACTAGCGGGAGAAGAGACCCAGTACTTC
TRBD2	.	TRBJ2-5	TRBV27	CASSLSGAGLAGVGETQYF	TGTGCCAGCAGTTTATCCGGGGCGGGACTAGCGGGAGTAGGAGAGACCCAGTACTTC
TRBD2	many	TRBJ2-3	TRBV20-1	CSAPLGLAGDTQYF	TGCAGTGCTCCGCTGGGACTAGCTGGAGATACGCAGTATTTT
.	.	TRBJ2-7	TRBV9	CASTPHAGPSDEQYF	TGTGCCAGCACTCCCCATGCGGGACCTTCGGACGAGCAGTACTTC
.	few	TRBJ2-4	TRBV18	CASSPESRAKNIQYF	TGTGCCAGCTCACCAGAGAGTAGGGCCAAAAACATTCAGTACTTC
.	many	TRBJ1-5	TRBV20-1	CSAPRTGSSDQPQHF	TGCAGTGCTCCCAGAACGGGCAGTTCGGATCAGCCCCAGCATTTT
.	many	TRBJ2-2	TRBV11-2	CASSLVVTRTGELFF	TGTGCCAGCAGCTTAGTTGTCACTAGAACCGGGGAGCTGTTTTTT
.	many	TRBJ2-3	TRBV12-5	CASGPGTDTGRTDTQYF	TGTGCTAGTGGTCCAGGAACCGACACAGGGCGCACAGATACGCAGTATTTT
.	.	TRBJ1-6	TRBV5-1	CASSLAGDHSYNSPLHF	TGCGCCAGCAGCTTGGCCGGGGACCACTCCTATAATTCACCCCTCCACTTT
.	.	TRBJ1-4	TRBV18	CASSNWRSEKLFF	TGTGCCAGCTCAAACTGGAGGTCTGAAAAACTGTTTTTT
.	few	TRBJ2-5	TRBV2	CASTPLETQYF	TGTGCCAGCACCCCCCTCGAGACCCAGTACTTC
.	.	TRBJ1-1	TRBV6-1	CASSTSQGLGTEAFF	TGTGCCAGCAGCACCTCTCAGGGCCTGGGAACTGAAGCTTTCTTT
.	.	TRBJ1-2	TRBV12-3/TRBV12-4	CASSSSTDTAVVGYTF	TGTGCCAGCAGTTCCAGTACTGACACAGCAGTAGTTGGCTACACCTTC
.	.	TRBJ2-7	TRBV7-6	CASSLVYTSYEQYF	TGTGCCAGCAGCTTAGTTTACACCTCCTACGAGCAGTACTTC
.	many	TRBJ1-5	TRBV12-3/TRBV12-4	CASSKDGTGNQPQHF	TGTGCCAGCAGTAAGGACGGCACCGGCAATCAGCCCCAGCATTTT
.	.	TRBJ2-5	TRBV3-1	CASSDYWETQYF	TGTGCCAGCAGCGACTATTGGGAGACCCAGTACTTC
TRBD1	many	TRBJ2-1	TRBV28	CASRVGGTGSENEQFF	TGTGCCAGCAGAGTTGGGGGGACAGGGTCTGAGAATGAGCAGTTCTTC
.	many	TRBJ2-1	TRBV11-2	CASSLDMAGSYNEQFF	TGTGCCAGCAGCTTAGATATGGCAGGAAGCTACAATGAGCAGTTCTTC
TRBD2	few	TRBJ2-3	TRBV2	CASSDEREVLTDTQYF	TGTGCCAGCAGTGATGAGCGGGAGGTCCTCACAGATACGCAGTATTTT
.	.	TRBJ2-1	TRBV7-9	CASSFRTWPCNEQFF	TGTGCCAGCAGCTTCCGGACTTGGCCTTGCAATGAGCAGTTCTTC
.	few	TRBJ2-7	TRBV29-1	CSVHEGGPTYEQYF	TGCAGCGTTCACGAAGGGGGGCCAACCTACGAGCAGTACTTC
TRBD1	many	TRBJ2-5	TRBV2	CASRDGTDPETQYF	TGTGCCAGCAGAGATGGGACAGACCCGGAGACCCAGTACTTC
TRBD2	many	TRBJ2-7	TRBV12-3/TRBV12-4	CASSSAPSGSSYEQYF	TGTGCCAGCAGTTCCGCTCCAAGCGGGAGTTCCTACGAGCAGTACTTC
.	many	TRBJ2-1	TRBV20-1	CSARWGSGAGEQFF	TGCAGTGCTAGATGGGGATCCGGGGCGGGTGAGCAGTTCTTC
.	many	TRBJ1-2	TRBV10-3	CAISEAWVGNYGYTF	TGTGCCATCAGTGAGGCCTGGGTGGGCAACTATGGCTACACCTTC
.	many	TRBJ2-3	TRBV30	CAWQNGGTDTQYF	TGTGCCTGGCAAAATGGAGGCACAGATACGCAGTATTTT
.	many	TRBJ1-5	TRBV28	CASATRQRGRQPQHF	TGTGCCAGCGCCACCCGGCAGAGGGGGAGGCAGCCCCAGCATTTT
TRBD1	.	TRBJ1-1	TRBV7-9	CASSLAGTGGMYTEAFF	TGTGCCAGCAGCTTAGCCGGGACAGGGGGCATGTACACTGAAGCTTTCTTT
.	many	TRBJ2-3	TRBV12-5	CASGLTLQTQYF	TGTGCTAGTGGACTGACACTTCAGACGCAGTATTTT
TRBD2	few	TRBJ2-7	TRBV10-2	CATYGLAGDPTSYEQYF	TGCGCCACCTACGGACTAGCGGGAGACCCAACCTCCTACGAGCAGTACTTC
TRBD1	many	TRBJ2-7	TRBV29-1	CSVLQGSSSYEQYF	TGCAGCGTACTACAGGGGTCATCTTCCTACGAGCAGTACTTC
.	.	TRBJ1-3	TRBV6-2/TRBV6-3	CASSYSPSGVSGNTIYF	TGTGCCAGCAGTTACTCGCCCTCGGGGGTCTCTGGAAACACCATATATTTT
TRBD1	many	TRBJ2-7	TRBV10-3	CASLGDGTGSYEQYF	TGTGCCAGCCTTGGAGATGGGACAGGGTCCTACGAGCAGTACTTC
TRBD1	few	TRBJ2-5	TRBV19	CATRQGKTQYF	TGTGCCACCCGACAGGGAAAGACCCAGTACTTC
TRBD1	.	TRBJ2-7	TRBV19	CATRTGGAPTYEQYF	TGTGCCACCAGGACAGGGGGCGCACCCACCTACGAGCAGTACTTC
TRBD2	few	TRBJ2-2	TRBV25-1	CASSEWGLAGAGGELFF	TGTGCCAGCAGTGAATGGGGACTAGCGGGAGCCGGCGGGGAGCTGTTTTTT
TRBD1	many	TRBJ1-5	TRBV6-1	CASSPAGTANQPQHF	TGTGCCAGCAGTCCAGCCGGGACAGCGAATCAGCCCCAGCATTTT
TRBD1	many	TRBJ2-5	TRBV28	CASSLMRQGVWTQYF	TGTGCCAGCAGTTTAATGAGACAGGGGGTTTGGACCCAGTACTTC
.	.	TRBJ2-2	TRBV29-1	CSVEDENTGELFF	TGCAGCGTTGAAGATGAGAACACCGGGGAGCTGTTTTTT
.	.	TRBJ2-7	TRBV3-1	CASSQRGGSYEQYF	TGTGCCAGCAGCCAGAGAGGAGGGTCCTACGAGCAGTACTTC
.	.	TRBJ2-5	TRBV7-9	CASSLDLMETQYF	TGTGCCAGCAGCTTAGACTTGATGGAGACCCAGTACTTC
TRBD2	many	TRBJ2-3	TRBV11-2	CASSLLTSGVVDTQYF	TGTGCCAGCAGCTTACTGACTAGCGGAGTTGTAGATACGCAGTATTTT
TRBD2	many	TRBJ2-1	TRBV7-6	CASSLTTSSRYNEQFF	TGTGCCAGCAGCTTAACGACTAGCTCCAGATACAATGAGCAGTTCTTC
.	many	TRBJ2-7	TRBV14	CASGPTTRTRLVSYEQYF	TGTGCCAGCGGCCCTACAACGCGAACGAGGCTAGTCTCCTACGAGCAGTACTTC
.	many	TRBJ2-3	TRBV14	CASSPDFKRTDTQYF	TGTGCCAGCAGCCCCGACTTCAAACGCACAGATACGCAGTATTTT